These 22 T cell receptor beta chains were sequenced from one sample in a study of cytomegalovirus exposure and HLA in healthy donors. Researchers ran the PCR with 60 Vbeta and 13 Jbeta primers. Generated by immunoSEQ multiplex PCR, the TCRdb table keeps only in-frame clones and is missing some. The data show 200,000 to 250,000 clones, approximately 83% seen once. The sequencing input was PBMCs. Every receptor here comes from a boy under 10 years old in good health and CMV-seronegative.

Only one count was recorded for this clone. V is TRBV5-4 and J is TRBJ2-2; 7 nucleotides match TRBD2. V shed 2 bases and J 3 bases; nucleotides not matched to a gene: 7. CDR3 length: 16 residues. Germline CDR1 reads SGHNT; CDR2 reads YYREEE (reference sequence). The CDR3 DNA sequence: TGTGCCAGCAGCTTCGGGGGGAGAGGCGACACCGGGGAGCTGTTTTTT. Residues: CASSFGGRGDTGELFF. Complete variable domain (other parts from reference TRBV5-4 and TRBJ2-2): ETGVTQSPTHLIKTRGQQVTLRCSSQSGHNTVSWYQQALGQGPQFIFQYYREEENGRGNFPPRFSGLQFPNYSSELNVNALELDDSALYLCASSFGGRGDTGELFFGEGSRLTVL.

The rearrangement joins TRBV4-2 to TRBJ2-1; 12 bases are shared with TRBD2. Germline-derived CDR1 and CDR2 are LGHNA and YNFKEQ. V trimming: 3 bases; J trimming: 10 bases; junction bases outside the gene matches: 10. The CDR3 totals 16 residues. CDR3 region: CASSQPPSGGAGEQFF. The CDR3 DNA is TGTGCCAGCAGCCAGCCTCCTAGCGGGGGGGCTGGGGAGCAGTTCTTC.

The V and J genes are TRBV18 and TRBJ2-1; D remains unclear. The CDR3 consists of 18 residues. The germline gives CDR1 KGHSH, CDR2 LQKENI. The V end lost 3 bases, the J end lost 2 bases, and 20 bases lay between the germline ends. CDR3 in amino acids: CASSPPPRLGYTYNEQFF. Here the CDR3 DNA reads TGTGCCAGCTCACCCCCCCCTCGGCTGGGCTACACCTACAATGAGCAGTTCTTC.

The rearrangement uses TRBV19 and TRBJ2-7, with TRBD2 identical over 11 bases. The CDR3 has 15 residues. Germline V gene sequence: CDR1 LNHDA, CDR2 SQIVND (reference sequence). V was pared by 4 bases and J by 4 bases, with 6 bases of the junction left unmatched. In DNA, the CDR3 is TGTGCCAGTAGTAGCACTAGCGGGAGTCTTTACGAGCAGTACTTC. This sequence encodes CASSSTSGSLYEQYF.

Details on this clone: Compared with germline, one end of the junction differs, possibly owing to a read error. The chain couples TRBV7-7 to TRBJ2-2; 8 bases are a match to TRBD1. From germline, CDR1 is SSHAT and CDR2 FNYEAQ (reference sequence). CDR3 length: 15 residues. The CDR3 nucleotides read TGTGCTAGCAGCTCACGGACAGGGCGACCCGGGGAGCTGTTTTTT. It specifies CASSSRTGRPGELFF.

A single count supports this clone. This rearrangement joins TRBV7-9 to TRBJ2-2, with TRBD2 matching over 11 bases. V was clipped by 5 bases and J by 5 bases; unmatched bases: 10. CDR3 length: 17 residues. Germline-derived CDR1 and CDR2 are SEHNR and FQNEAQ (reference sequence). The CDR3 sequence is CASSPGLAESSTGELFF. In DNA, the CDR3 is TGTGCCAGCAGCCCGGGACTAGCGGAGTCCAGTACCGGGGAGCTGTTTTTT.

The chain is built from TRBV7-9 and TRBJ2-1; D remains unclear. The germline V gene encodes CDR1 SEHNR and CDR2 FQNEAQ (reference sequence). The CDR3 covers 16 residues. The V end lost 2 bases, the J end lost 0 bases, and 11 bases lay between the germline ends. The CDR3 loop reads CASSLPNRVSYNEQFF. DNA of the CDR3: TGTGCCAGCAGCTTACCGAACCGGGTCTCCTACAATGAGCAGTTCTTC.

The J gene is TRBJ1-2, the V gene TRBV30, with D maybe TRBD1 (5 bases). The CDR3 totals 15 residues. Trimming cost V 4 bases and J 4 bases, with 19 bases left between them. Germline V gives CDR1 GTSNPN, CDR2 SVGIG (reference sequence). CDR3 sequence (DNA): TGTGCCTGGACCAGACCGGACATGGGGCGCTATGGCTACACCTTC. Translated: CAWTRPDMGRYGYTF.

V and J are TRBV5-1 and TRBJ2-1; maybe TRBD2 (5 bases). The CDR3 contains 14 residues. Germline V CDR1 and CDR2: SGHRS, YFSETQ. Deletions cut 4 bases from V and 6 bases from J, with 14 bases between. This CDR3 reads CASSIGAGVNEQFF. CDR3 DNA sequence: TGCGCCAGCAGCATAGGTGCCGGGGTCAATGAGCAGTTCTTC.

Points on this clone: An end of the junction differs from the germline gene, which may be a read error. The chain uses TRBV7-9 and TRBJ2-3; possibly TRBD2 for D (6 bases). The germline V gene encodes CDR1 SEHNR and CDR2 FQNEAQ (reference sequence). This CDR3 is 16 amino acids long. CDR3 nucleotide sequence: TGTTCCAGCAGCTTAGCGCGGGGCGGGAGCACAGATACGCAGTATTTT. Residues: CSSSLARGGSTDTQYF.

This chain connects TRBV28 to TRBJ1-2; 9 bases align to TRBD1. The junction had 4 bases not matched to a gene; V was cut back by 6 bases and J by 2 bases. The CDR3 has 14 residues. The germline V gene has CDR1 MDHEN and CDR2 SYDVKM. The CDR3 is CASRTGQGNYGYTF. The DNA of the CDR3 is TGTGCCAGCAGGACTGGACAGGGGAACTATGGCTACACCTTC.

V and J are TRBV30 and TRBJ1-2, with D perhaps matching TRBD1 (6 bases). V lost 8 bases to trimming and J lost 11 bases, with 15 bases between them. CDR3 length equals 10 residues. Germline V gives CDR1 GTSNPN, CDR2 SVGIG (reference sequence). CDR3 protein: CAQGTLGYTF. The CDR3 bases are TGTGCCCAGGGGACCCTGGGGTACACCTTC.

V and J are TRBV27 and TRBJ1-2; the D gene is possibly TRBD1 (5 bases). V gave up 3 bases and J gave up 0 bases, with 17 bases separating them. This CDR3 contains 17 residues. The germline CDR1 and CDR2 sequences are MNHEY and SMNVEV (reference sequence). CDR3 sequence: CASSFGTPGGPNYGYTF. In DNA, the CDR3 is TGTGCCAGCAGTTTCGGGACTCCCGGAGGACCTAACTATGGCTACACCTTC.

As DNA, the CDR3 is TGCGCCAGCAGTCGACAGAACCGAGGGCAGTTCTTC. As protein: CASSRQNRGQFF. The gene calls are TRBV23-1 and TRBJ2-1; maybe TRBD1 (5 bases). TRBV23-1 is flagged as an ORF with uncertain function. V dropped 4 bases and J dropped 12 bases, with 13 bases sitting between them. This CDR3 region has 12 residues.

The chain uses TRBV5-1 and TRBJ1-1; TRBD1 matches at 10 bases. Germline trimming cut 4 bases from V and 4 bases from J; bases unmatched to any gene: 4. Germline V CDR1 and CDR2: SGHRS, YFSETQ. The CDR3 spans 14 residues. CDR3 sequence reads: CASSVGQGSTEAFF. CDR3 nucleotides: TGCGCCAGCAGCGTGGGACAGGGGAGCACTGAAGCTTTCTTT.

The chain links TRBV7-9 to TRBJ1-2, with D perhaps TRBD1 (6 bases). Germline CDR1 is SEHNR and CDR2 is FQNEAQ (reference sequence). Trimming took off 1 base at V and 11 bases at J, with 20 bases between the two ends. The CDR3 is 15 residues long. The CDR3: CASSLGMGQLGSYTF. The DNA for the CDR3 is TGTGCCAGCAGCTTAGGAATGGGACAACTCGGTAGTTACACCTTC.

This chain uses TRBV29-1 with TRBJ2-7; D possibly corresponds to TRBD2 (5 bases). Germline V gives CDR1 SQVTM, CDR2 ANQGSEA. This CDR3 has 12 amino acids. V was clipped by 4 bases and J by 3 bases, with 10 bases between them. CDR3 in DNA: TGCAGCGTTGTCGGGAACGACTACGAGCAGTACTTC. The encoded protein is CSVVGNDYEQYF.

The CDR3 DNA sequence: TGTGCCAGTAGTTCAACTAGTGGCTACGAGCAGTACTTC. It specifies CASSSTSGYEQYF. The chain carries TRBV19 and TRBJ2-7; D perhaps matches TRBD2 (5 bases). CDR1 LNHDA and CDR2 SQIVND come from the germline V gene (reference sequence). Trimming shortened V by 5 bases and J by 3 bases, and 11 bases separated the two germline ends. The CDR3 loop spans 13 amino acids.

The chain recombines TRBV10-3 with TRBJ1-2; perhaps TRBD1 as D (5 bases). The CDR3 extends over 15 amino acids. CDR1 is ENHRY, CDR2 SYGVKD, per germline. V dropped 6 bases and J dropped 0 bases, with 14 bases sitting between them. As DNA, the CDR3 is TGTGCCATCAGGGAGGAGGGGACTGCTAACTATGGCTACACCTTC. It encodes CAIREEGTANYGYTF.

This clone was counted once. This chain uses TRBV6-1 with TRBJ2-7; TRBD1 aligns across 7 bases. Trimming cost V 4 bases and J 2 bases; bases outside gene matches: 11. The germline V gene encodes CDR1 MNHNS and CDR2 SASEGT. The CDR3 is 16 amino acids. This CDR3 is CASSVPRDSNPYEQYF. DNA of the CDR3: TGTGCCAGCAGTGTCCCCCGGGACAGCAATCCCTACGAGCAGTACTTC.

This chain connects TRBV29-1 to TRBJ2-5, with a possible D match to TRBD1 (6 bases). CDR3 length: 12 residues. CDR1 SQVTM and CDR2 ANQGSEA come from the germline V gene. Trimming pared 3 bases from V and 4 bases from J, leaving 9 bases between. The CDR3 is CSVEGRGETQYF. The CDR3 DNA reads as TGCAGCGTTGAGGGCAGGGGAGAGACCCAGTACTTC.

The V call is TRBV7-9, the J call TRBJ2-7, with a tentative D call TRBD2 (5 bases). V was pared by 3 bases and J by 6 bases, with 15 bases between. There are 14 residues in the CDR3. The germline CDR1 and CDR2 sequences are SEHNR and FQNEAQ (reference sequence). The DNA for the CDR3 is TGTGCCAGCAGCTTGAGGACTTTGCACCTCGAGCAGTACTTC. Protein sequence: CASSLRTLHLEQYF.